This T cell receptor beta chain was obtained from a study of blood T cell repertoires in COVID-19. About the study: There were acute and convalescent COVID-19 samples, and they came from the United States, Italy and Spain.

Produced via immunoSEQ multiplex PCR; TCRdb's table is partial and in-frame only. Of 55,000 to 65,000 clones in the sample, about 88% were seen once. The germline V and J ends were trimmed by 3 bases and 2 bases, with 7 bases remaining between them. The CDR3 covers 13 residues. Germline CDR1 and CDR2: MDHEN and SYDVKM. Sequences were obtained from peripheral blood. The sequence was obtained from a man older than 75 in a cohort sampled during active COVID-19. V usage is TRBV28 and J usage is TRBJ1-2; D unresolved. DNA for the CDR3: TGTGCCAGCAGTTTCGGTCAAAACTATGGCTACACCTTC. Translated, it gives CASSFGQNYGYTF.